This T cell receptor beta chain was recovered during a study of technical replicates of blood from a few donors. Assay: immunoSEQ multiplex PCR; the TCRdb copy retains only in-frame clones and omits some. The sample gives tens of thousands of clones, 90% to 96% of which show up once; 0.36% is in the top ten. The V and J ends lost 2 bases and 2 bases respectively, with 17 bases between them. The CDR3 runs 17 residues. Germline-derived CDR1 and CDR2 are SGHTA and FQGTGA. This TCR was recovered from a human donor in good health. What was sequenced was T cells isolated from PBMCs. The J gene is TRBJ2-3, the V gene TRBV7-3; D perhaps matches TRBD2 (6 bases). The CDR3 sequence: CASSLAGLTGTTDTQYF. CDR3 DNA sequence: TGTGCCAGCAGCTTAGCCGGACTAACCGGGACCACAGATACGCAGTATTTT.